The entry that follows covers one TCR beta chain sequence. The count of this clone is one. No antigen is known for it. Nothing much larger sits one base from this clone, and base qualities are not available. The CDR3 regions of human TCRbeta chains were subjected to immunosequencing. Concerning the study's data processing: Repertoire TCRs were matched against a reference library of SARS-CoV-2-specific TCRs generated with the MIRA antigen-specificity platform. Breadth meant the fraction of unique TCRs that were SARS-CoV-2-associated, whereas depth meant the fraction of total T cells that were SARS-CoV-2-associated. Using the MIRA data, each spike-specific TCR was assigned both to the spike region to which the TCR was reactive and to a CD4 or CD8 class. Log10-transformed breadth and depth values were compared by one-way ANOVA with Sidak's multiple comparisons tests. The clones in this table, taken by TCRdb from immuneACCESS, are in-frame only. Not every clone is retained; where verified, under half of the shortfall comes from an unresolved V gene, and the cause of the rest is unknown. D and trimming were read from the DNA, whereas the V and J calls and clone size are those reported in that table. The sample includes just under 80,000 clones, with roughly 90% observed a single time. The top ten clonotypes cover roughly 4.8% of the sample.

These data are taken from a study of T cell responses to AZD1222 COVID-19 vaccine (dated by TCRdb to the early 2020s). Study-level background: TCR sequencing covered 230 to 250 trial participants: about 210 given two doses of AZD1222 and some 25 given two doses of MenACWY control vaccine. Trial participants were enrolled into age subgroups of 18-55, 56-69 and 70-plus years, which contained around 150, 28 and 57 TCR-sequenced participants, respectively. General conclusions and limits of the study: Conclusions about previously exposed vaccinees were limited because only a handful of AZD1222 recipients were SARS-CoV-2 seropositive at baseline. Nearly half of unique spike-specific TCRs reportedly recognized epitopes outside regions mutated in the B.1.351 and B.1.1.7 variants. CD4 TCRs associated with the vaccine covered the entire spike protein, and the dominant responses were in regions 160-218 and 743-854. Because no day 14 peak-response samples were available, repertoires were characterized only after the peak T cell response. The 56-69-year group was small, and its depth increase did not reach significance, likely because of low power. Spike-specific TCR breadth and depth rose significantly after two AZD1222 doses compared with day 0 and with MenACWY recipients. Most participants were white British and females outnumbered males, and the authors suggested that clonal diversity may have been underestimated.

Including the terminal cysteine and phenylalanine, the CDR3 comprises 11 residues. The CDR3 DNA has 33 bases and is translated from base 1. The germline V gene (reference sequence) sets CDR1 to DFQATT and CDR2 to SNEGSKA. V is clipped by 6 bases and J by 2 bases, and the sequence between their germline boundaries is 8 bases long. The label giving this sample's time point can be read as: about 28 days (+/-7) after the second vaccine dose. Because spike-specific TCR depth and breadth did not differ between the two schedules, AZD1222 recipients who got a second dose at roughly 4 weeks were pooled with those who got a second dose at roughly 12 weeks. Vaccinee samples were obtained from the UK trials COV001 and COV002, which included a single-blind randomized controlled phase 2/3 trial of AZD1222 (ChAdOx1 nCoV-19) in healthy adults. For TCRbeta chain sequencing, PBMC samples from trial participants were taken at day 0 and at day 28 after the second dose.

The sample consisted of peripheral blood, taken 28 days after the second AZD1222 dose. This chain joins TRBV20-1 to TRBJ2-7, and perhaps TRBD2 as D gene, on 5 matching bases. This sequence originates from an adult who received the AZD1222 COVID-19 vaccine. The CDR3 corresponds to CSARGPYEQYF. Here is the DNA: TGCAGTGCCCGGGGTCCCTACGAGCAGTACTTC.